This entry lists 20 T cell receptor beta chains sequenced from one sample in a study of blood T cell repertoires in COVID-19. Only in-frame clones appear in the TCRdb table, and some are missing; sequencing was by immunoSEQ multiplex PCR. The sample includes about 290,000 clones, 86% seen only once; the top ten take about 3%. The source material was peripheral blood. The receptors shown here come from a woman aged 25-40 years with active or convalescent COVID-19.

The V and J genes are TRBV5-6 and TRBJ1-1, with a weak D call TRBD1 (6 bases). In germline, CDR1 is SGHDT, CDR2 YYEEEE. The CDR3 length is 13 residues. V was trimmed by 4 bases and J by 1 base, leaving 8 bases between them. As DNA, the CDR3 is TGTGCCAGCAGCATGACAGGGAACACTGAAGCTTTCTTT. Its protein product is CASSMTGNTEAFF.

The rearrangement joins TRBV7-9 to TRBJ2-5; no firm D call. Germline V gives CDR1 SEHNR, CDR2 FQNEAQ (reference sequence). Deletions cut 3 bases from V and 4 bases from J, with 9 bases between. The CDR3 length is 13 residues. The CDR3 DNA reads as TGTGCCAGCAGCTTGGCTTCGGGAGAGACCCAGTACTTC. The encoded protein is CASSLASGETQYF.

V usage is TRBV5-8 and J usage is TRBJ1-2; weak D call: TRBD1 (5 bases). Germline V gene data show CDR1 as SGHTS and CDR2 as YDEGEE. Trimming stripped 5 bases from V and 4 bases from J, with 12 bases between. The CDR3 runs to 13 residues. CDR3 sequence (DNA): TGTGCCAGCAGTTCGACAGATCTCTATGGCTACACCTTC. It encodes CASSSTDLYGYTF.

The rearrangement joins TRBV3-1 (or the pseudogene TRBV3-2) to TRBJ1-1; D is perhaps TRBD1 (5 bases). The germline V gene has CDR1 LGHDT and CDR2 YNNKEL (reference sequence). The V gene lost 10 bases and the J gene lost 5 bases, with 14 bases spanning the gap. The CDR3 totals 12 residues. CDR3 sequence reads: CATGGGRTEAFF. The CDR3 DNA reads TGTGCCACTGGGGGGGGTAGAACTGAAGCTTTCTTT.

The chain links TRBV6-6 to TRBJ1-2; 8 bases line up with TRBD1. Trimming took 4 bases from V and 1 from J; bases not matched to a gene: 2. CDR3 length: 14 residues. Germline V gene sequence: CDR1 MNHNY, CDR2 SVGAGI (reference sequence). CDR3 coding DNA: TGTGCCAGCAGTTTAGGACAGGGTAACTATGGCTACACCTTC. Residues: CASSLGQGNYGYTF.

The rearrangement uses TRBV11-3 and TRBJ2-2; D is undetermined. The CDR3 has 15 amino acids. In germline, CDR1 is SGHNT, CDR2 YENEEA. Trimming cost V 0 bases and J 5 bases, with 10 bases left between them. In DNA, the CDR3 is TGTGCCAGCAGCTTAGAGGCAGGTTGGACCGGGGAGCTGTTTTTT. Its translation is CASSLEAGWTGELFF.

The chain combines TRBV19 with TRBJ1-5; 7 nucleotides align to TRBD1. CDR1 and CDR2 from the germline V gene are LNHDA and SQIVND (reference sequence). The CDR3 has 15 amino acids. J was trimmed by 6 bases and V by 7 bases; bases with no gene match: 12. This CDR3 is CASNRRTGDFQPQHF. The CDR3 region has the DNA TGTGCCAGTAATAGGAGGACAGGAGACTTTCAGCCCCAGCATTTT.

The CDR3 DNA follows: TGTGCCAGTAGTATAACCGGGACCAGGGGGCAGCCCCAGCATTTT. Translating gives CASSITGTRGQPQHF. The gene calls are TRBV19 and TRBJ1-5, with 7 bases that match TRBD1. From germline, CDR1 is LNHDA and CDR2 SQIVND (reference sequence). Unmatched junction bases numbered 8, after V lost 2 bases and J lost 7 bases. The CDR3 has 15 amino acids.

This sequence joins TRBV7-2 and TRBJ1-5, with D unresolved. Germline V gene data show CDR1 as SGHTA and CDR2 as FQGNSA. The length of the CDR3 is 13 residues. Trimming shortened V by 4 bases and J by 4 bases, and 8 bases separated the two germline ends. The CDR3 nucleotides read TGTGCCAGCAGCTCCTCGTCTAATCAGCCCCAGCATTTT. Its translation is CASSSSSNQPQHF.

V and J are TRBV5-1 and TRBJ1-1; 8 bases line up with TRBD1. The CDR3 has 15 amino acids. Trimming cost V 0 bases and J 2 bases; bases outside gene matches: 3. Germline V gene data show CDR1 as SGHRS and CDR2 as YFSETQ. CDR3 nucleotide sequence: TGCGCCAGCAGCTTGGTTGCAGGGGGCAACACTGAAGCTTTCTTT. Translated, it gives CASSLVAGGNTEAFF.

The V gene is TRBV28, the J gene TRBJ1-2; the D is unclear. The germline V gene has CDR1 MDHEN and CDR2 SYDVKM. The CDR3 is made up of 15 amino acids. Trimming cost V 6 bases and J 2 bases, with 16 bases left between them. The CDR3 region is CASRSSDKRNYGYTF. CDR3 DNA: TGTGCCAGCAGGTCCTCCGACAAGAGAAACTATGGCTACACCTTC.

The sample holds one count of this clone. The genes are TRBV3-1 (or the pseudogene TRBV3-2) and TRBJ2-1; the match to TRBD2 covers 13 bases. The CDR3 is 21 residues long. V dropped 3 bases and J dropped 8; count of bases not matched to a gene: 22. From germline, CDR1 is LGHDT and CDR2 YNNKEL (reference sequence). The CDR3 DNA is TGTGCCAGCAGCCAGACCACCCTCCAAGGGAAACTAGCGGGGGGGGAGGATGAGCAGTTCTTC. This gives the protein CASSQTTLQGKLAGGEDEQFF.

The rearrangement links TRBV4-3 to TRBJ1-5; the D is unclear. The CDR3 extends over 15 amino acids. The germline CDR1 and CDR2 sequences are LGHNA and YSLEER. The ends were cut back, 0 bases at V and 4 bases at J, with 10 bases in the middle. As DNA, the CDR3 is TGCGCCAGCAGCCAAGATTGGGCAGGTAATCAGCCCCAGCATTTT. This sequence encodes CASSQDWAGNQPQHF.

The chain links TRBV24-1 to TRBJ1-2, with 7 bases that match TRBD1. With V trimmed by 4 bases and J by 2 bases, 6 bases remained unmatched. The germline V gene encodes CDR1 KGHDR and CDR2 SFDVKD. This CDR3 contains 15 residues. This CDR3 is CATSDRQGPNYGYTF. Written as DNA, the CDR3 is TGTGCCACCAGTGACCGACAGGGACCCAACTATGGCTACACCTTC.

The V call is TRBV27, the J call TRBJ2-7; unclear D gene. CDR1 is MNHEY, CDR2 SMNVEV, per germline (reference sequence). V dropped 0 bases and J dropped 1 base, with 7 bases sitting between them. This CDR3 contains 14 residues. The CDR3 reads CASSLSWASYEQYF. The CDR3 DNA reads TGTGCCAGCAGTTTATCGTGGGCATCCTACGAGCAGTACTTC.

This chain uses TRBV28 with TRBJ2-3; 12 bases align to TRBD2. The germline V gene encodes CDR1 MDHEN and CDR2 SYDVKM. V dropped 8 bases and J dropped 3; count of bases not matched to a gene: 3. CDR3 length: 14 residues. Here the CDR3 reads CASSSGGATDTQYF. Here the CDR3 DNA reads TGTGCCAGCTCTAGCGGGGGGGCGACAGATACGCAGTATTTT. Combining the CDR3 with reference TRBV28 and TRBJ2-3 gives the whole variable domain DVKVTQSSRYLVKRTGEKVFLECVQDMDHENMFWYRQDPGLGLRLIYFSYDVKMKEKGDIPEGYSVSREKKERFSLILESASTNQTSMYLCASSSGGATDTQYFGPGTRLTVL.

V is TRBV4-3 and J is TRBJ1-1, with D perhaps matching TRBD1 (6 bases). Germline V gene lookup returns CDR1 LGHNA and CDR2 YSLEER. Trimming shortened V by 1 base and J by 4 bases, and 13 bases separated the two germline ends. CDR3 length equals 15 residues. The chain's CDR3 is CASSQGVQGSTEAFF. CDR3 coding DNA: TGCGCCAGCAGCCAAGGAGTACAGGGTAGCACTGAAGCTTTCTTT.

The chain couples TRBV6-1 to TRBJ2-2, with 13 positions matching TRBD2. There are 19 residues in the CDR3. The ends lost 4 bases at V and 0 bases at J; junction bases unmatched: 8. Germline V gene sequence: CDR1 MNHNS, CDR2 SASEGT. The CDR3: CASSGPGLAGSANTGELFF. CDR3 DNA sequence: TGTGCCAGCAGTGGACCGGGACTAGCGGGGTCCGCGAACACCGGGGAGCTGTTTTTT.

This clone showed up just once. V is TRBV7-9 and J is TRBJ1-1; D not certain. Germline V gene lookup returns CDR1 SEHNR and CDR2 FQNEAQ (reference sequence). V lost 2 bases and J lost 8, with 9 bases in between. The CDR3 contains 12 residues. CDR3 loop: CASSLSTLEAFF. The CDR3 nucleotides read TGTGCCAGCAGCTTATCTACTCTCGAAGCTTTCTTT.

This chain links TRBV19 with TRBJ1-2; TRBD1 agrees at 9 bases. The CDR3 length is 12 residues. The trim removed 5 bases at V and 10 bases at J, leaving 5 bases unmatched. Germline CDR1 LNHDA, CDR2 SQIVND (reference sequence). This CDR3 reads CASSGDREAYTF. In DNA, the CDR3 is TGTGCCAGTAGTGGGGACAGGGAGGCCTACACCTTC.